The rows below give T cell receptor beta chains drawn from one sample of a study of T cell clonotyping in hematopoietic cell transplantation. Using immunoSEQ multiplex PCR, the repertoire was profiled, and TCRdb retains in-frame clones only, with some absent. The table shows about 69,000 clones, with 95% to 97% occurring only once. The specimen was peripheral blood mononuclear cells, collected before stem cell transplant. These receptors were taken from a woman between 50 and 59 years old with acute myeloid leukemia. Some clones in this sample may be carry-over from other donors' samples. Both conserved end residues are part of each CDR3. Each record gives: J gene, D gene, V gene, clone size, CDR3 DNA, CDR3 protein. The D gene is left open where the match is weak. Size is omitted from some rows. Given values are once, few, many or a class for expanded clones.

J: TRBJ1-2
D: TRBD1
V: TRBV30
size: once
DNA: TGTGCCTGGAGTGTAGGGGGCAGGGGGCATGGCTACACCTTC
CDR3: CAWSVGGRGHGYTF

J: TRBJ2-7
D: TRBD2
V: TRBV29-1
size: NA
DNA: TGCAGCGTTGAGGGCGGGACTAGCAGTTACGAGCAGTACTTC
CDR3: CSVEGGTSSYEQYF

J: TRBJ1-1
D: NA
V: TRBV5-4
size: NA
DNA: TGTGCCAGCAGCTCTCGGGCTCCCGGAGAAGCTTTCTTT
CDR3: CASSSRAPGEAFF

J: TRBJ2-2
D: NA
V: TRBV28
size: NA
DNA: TGTGCCAGCAGTTCGACAGTCGGGGAGCTGTTTTTT
CDR3: CASSSTVGELFF

J: TRBJ2-7
D: TRBD1
V: TRBV7-2
size: NA
DNA: TGTGCCAGCAGCTACGCCGGGACAGGGATCTACGAGCAGTACTTC
CDR3: CASSYAGTGIYEQYF

J: TRBJ2-7
D: TRBD1
V: TRBV30
size: NA
DNA: TGTGCCTGGAGAGACAGGGTTTCGTCCTACGAGCAGTACTTC
CDR3: CAWRDRVSSYEQYF

J: TRBJ2-1
D: TRBD2
V: TRBV7-2
size: NA
DNA: TGTGCCAGCAGCTTAGAACTAGCGGGGGTGTATGAGCAGTTCTTC
CDR3: CASSLELAGVYEQFF

J: TRBJ2-5
D: NA
V: TRBV5-4
size: NA
DNA: TGTGCCAGCAGCTTGGACGGGGGCTCGGGGGAGACCCAGTACTTC
CDR3: CASSLDGGSGETQYF

J: TRBJ2-7
D: TRBD2
V: TRBV5-8
size: NA
DNA: TGTGCCAGCAGCAAGGGACTAGCCCGCGAGCAGTACTTC
CDR3: CASSKGLAREQYF

J: TRBJ2-3
D: NA
V: TRBV6-5
size: NA
DNA: TGTGCCAGCAGTTATCGGGACTCGCACACAGATACGCAGTATTTT
CDR3: CASSYRDSHTDTQYF

J: TRBJ2-3
D: NA
V: TRBV30
size: NA
DNA: TGTGCCTGGAGTGGGGAAGCACGGGACTCTCGAATCACAGATACGCAGTATTTT
CDR3: CAWSGEARDSRITDTQYF

J: TRBJ2-7
D: TRBD1
V: TRBV4-1
size: NA
DNA: TGCGCCAGCAGCCGCACAGGGGGCTTAGACGAGCAGTACTTC
CDR3: CASSRTGGLDEQYF

J: TRBJ1-5
D: NA
V: TRBV7-6
size: NA
DNA: TGTGCCAGCAGCTCCGACAGTAGCAATCAGCCCCAGCATTTT
CDR3: CASSSDSSNQPQHF

J: TRBJ1-2
D: TRBD1
V: TRBV30
size: NA
DNA: TGTGCCTGGGGCCGTGGGGGACAGACTAACTATGGCTACACCTTC
CDR3: CAWGRGGQTNYGYTF

J: TRBJ1-1
D: NA
V: TRBV9
size: NA
DNA: TGTGCCAGCAGCGTAGAAGGACGCAGGAACACTGAAGCTTTCTTT
CDR3: CASSVEGRRNTEAFF

J: TRBJ2-3
D: NA
V: TRBV30
size: NA
DNA: TGTGCCTGGAGCGCACTCATCACAGATACGCAGTATTTT
CDR3: CAWSALITDTQYF

J: TRBJ1-1
D: NA
V: TRBV10-3
size: NA
DNA: TGTGCCATCAGAGCATTGAACACTGAAGCTTTCTTT
CDR3: CAIRALNTEAFF

J: TRBJ1-2
D: NA
V: TRBV7-9
size: NA
DNA: TGTGCCAGCAGCCAAGACAGTCGCTATGGCTACACCTTC
CDR3: CASSQDSRYGYTF

J: TRBJ2-7
D: TRBD1
V: TRBV4-1
size: NA
DNA: TGCGCCAGCAGCCCCGGGACAGGGGTCTACGAGCAGTACTTC
CDR3: CASSPGTGVYEQYF

J: TRBJ1-1
D: NA
V: TRBV28
size: NA
DNA: TGTGCCAGCAACGGGAACACTGAAGCTTTCTTT
CDR3: CASNGNTEAFF

J: TRBJ1-3
D: NA
V: TRBV13
size: NA
DNA: TGTGCCAGCAGCTTAGGCCCAGGCAGGGGTGTTGGAAACACCATATATTTT
CDR3: CASSLGPGRGVGNTIYF

J: TRBJ1-2
D: NA
V: TRBV6-5
size: NA
DNA: TGTGCCAGCAGTTCCCCATCAAGGGGGAACTATGGCTACACCTTC
CDR3: CASSSPSRGNYGYTF

J: TRBJ1-6
D: NA
V: TRBV7-9
size: NA
DNA: TGTGCCAGCAGCTTAGGGGCAGTAGATAATTCACCCCTCCACTTT
CDR3: CASSLGAVDNSPLHF

J: TRBJ2-5
D: NA
V: TRBV2
size: NA
DNA: TGTGCCAGCAGTGAAGTGGGGTTGATCCAAGAGACCCAGTACTTC
CDR3: CASSEVGLIQETQYF

J: TRBJ1-1
D: NA
V: TRBV2
size: NA
DNA: TGTGCCAGCAGTGAACGAGGGATCGCTGAAGCTTTCTTT
CDR3: CASSERGIAEAFF

J: TRBJ2-1
D: TRBD2
V: TRBV11-2
size: NA
DNA: TGTGCCAGCAGCTTCACGACTAGCGGGGGTTTCAATGAGCAGTTCTTC
CDR3: CASSFTTSGGFNEQFF

J: TRBJ2-7
D: TRBD2
V: TRBV30
size: NA
DNA: TGTGCCTGGTCCAACGGGGCGGGAGTGGGAGAGCAGTACTTC
CDR3: CAWSNGAGVGEQYF

J: TRBJ2-7
D: TRBD2
V: TRBV2
size: NA
DNA: TGTGCCAGCAGCGGGGACGGGAGGGTTGCCGAGCAGTACTTC
CDR3: CASSGDGRVAEQYF

J: TRBJ2-5
D: TRBD1
V: TRBV5-1
size: NA
DNA: TGCGCCAGCAGCCGACAGGGCGGCGAAGAGACCCAGTACTTC
CDR3: CASSRQGGEETQYF

J: TRBJ1-2
D: NA
V: TRBV30
size: NA
DNA: TGTGCCTGGAACGGCAGGCCCTCAGGGGGCTACACCTTC
CDR3: CAWNGRPSGGYTF

J: TRBJ1-1
D: NA
V: TRBV28
size: NA
DNA: TGTGCCAGCAGTCTCAGGGGAGTGGGGATGAGGAACACTGAAGCTTTCTTT
CDR3: CASSLRGVGMRNTEAFF

J: TRBJ1-2
D: NA
V: TRBV7-8
size: NA
DNA: TGTGCCAGCAGCCGATCAACGATACAGGGACGGGACTATGGCTACACCTTC
CDR3: CASSRSTIQGRDYGYTF

J: TRBJ2-6
D: TRBD1
V: TRBV30
size: NA
DNA: TGTGCCTGGAGCCCGGGACAGCCCTCTGGGGCCAACGTCCTGACTTTC
CDR3: CAWSPGQPSGANVLTF

J: TRBJ1-4
D: NA
V: TRBV4-2
size: NA
DNA: TGTGCCAGCAGCCAAGTCCACAGGGCTACTAATGAAAAACTGTTTTTT
CDR3: CASSQVHRATNEKLFF

J: TRBJ2-6
D: TRBD2
V: TRBV5-1
size: NA
DNA: TGCGCCAGCAGCTTGCTGAGCGGGGTCTCTGGGGCCAACGTCCTGACTTTC
CDR3: CASSLLSGVSGANVLTF